This passage covers 23 T cell receptor beta chains from one sample sequenced in a study of blood T cells in healthy people across ages. A second PCR, run for roughly 7 to 12 cycles, used a sample-barcoded 5' primer plus a J-beta primer mix. From the 5' RACE reads, TCRdb called clonotypes with MiXCR, one entry per CDR3 protein. The data contain around 1,000,000 distinct CDR3 sequences, approximately 26% of them singletons. The sample was also linked to a second study, of T cells of mothers and their children.

The sequenced sample consisted of blood. The receptors originated from a girl aged 2 to 9 in good health.

This clonotype was counted ten times or more. V and J are TRBV28 and TRBJ2-5; 9 positions agree with TRBD2. There are 15 residues in the CDR3. In germline, CDR1 is MDHEN, CDR2 SYDVKM. Trimming cost V 6 bases and J 2 bases; bases outside gene matches: 7. The CDR3 region has the DNA TGTGCCAGCAGCTTAAGGCTAGCGGGGCAAGAGACCCAGTACTTC. Translating it yields CASSLRLAGQETQYF.

This chain connects TRBV6-1 to TRBJ2-5, with TRBD1 as a possible D gene (5 bases). This CDR3 is built from 15 residues. The germline V gene has CDR1 MNHNS and CDR2 SASEGT. The germline V and J ends were trimmed by 0 bases and 5 bases, with 13 bases remaining between them. In nucleotides, the CDR3 is TGTGCCAGCAGTGAAGCCGGCAGGGTGATCGAGACCCAGTACTTC. Its translation is CASSEAGRVIETQYF.

This clonotype was seen only a few times. J is TRBJ2-1 and V is TRBV19; D is undetermined. The CDR3 has 12 amino acids. The V and J ends lost 3 bases and 7 bases respectively, with 7 bases between them. The V gene's germline CDR1 is LNHDA and CDR2 SQIVND (reference sequence). The CDR3 DNA is TGTGCCAGTAGTATCCCCAGGAATGAGCAGTTCTTC. Encoded protein: CASSIPRNEQFF. The full variable domain, rest sourced from reference TRBV19 and TRBJ2-1, is DGGITQSPKYLFRKEGQNVTLSCEQNLNHDAMYWYRQDPGQGLRLIYYSQIVNDFQKGDIAEGYSVSREKKESFPLTVTSAQKNPTAFYLCASSIPRNEQFFGPGTRLTVL.

The chain recombines TRBV15 with TRBJ2-5; D is unclear. The germline V gene has CDR1 LNHNV and CDR2 YYDKDF (reference sequence). V was pared by 5 bases and J by 4 bases, with 11 bases between. CDR3 size: 13 residues. The CDR3 bases are TGTGCCACCAGCTCTCGAAATGGAGAGACCCAGTACTTC. Residues: CATSSRNGETQYF.

This clonotype was picked up a small number of times. The chain joins TRBV29-1 to TRBJ1-2; perhaps TRBD1 as D (6 bases). This CDR3 region has 11 residues. V was shortened by 6 bases and J by 8 bases, with 13 bases between the two germline ends. The germline CDR1 and CDR2 sequences are SQVTM and ANQGSEA. In DNA, the CDR3 is TGCAGCGTGTCCGGGACAACCGGCTACACCTTC. It specifies CSVSGTTGYTF.

The chain recombines TRBV5-1 with TRBJ2-1; D gene unclear. V dropped 5 bases and J dropped 0 bases, with 12 bases sitting between them. This CDR3 is built from 15 residues. Germline-derived CDR1 and CDR2 are SGHRS and YFSETQ. The DNA of the CDR3 is TGCGCCAGCAGGGCATCCCTAAGCTCCTACAATGAGCAGTTCTTC. Protein sequence: CASRASLSSYNEQFF. The full variable domain, its missing parts supplied by reference TRBV5-1 and TRBJ2-1, is KAGVTQTPRYLIKTRGQQVTLSCSPISGHRSVSWYQQTPGQGLQFLFEYFSETQRNKGNFPGRFSGRQFSNSRSEMNVSTLELGDSALYLCASRASLSSYNEQFFGPGTRLTVL.

Only a few counts were recorded for this clonotype. One end of the junction is discordant with germline, which a read error may explain. The V call is TRBV7-3, the J call TRBJ1-1, with D possibly being TRBD1 (5 bases). The CDR3 covers 13 residues. The germline V gene encodes CDR1 SGHTA and CDR2 FQGTGA. The CDR3 DNA reads as TGTGCCAGTAGCTTAATGATAAGGACAGAAGCTTTCTTT. Translated, it gives CASSLMIRTEAFF.

This clonotype was recorded a few times. The chain employs TRBV3-1 and TRBJ2-2; 8 bases map to TRBD1. The CDR3 has 15 residues. The V and J ends lost 7 bases and 4 bases, in that order; junction bases with no gene match: 8. The V gene's germline CDR1 is LGHDT and CDR2 YNNKEL (reference sequence). The CDR3: CASTTRGRITGELFF. CDR3 DNA: TGTGCCAGCACAACCAGGGGGCGAATCACCGGGGAGCTGTTTTTT.

This clonotype appeared many times. This chain uses TRBV7-9 with TRBJ2-4; D unresolved. This CDR3 contains 14 residues. Germline V CDR1 and CDR2: SEHNR, FQNEAQ (reference sequence). V lost 5 bases and J 0 bases, leaving 8 bases between the germline ends. The CDR3 DNA reads TGTGCCAGCAGCCCGCTCCTAGCCAAAAACATTCAGTACTTC. As protein: CASSPLLAKNIQYF.

This clonotype came up a few times. The genes are TRBV4-3 and TRBJ2-1, with 8 bases lining up with TRBD2. The trim removed 4 bases at V and 8 bases at J, leaving 7 bases unmatched. The germline V gene has CDR1 LGHNA and CDR2 YSLEER. This CDR3 has 14 residues. CDR3 DNA sequence: TGCGCCAGCAGCCGCGTGCGGGGGGCAGATGAGCAGTTCTTC. It yields the protein CASSRVRGADEQFF.

This clonotype was detected only a few times. The V and J genes are TRBV10-3 and TRBJ2-7; D is tentatively TRBD1 or TRBD2 (5 bases each). Germline V gene sequence: CDR1 ENHRY, CDR2 SYGVKD. The CDR3 sequence is 17 residues long. Trimming removed 2 bases at V and 1 base at J, with 18 bases between. CDR3 bases: TGTGCCATCAGTGAGGGGCCTAGGGGAGTGCCTTCCTACGAGCAGTACTTC. This codes for CAISEGPRGVPSYEQYF.

The chain combines TRBV7-9 with TRBJ2-5; TRBD2 matches at 12 bases. Trimming cost V 5 bases and J 5 bases; bases outside gene matches: 6. Germline CDR1 SEHNR, CDR2 FQNEAQ (reference sequence). This CDR3 contains 15 residues. CDR3: CASSTGLAGLETQYF. In DNA, the CDR3 is TGTGCCAGCAGCACTGGACTAGCGGGGCTTGAGACCCAGTACTTC.

This clonotype has a handful of counts. One junction end does not reproduce the germline sequence, and a read error may be involved. This sequence joins TRBV5-1 and TRBJ1-4, with 10 bases identical to TRBD1. The germline V gene encodes CDR1 SGHRS and CDR2 YFSETQ. The CDR3 has 13 amino acids. The CDR3 DNA sequence: TGCGCCAGCAGCTTGGAGGGACAGGGGTCGTTGATTTTT. Residues: CASSLEGQGSLIF.

The chain recombines TRBV4-3 with TRBJ2-5; tentatively, D is TRBD1 (5 bases). The end of the DNA is better explained by TRBJ2-7, so the J call may be wrong. CDR3 length: 14 amino acids. The germline V gene has CDR1 LGHNA and CDR2 YSLEER. The CDR3 DNA reads TGCGCCAGCAGCCAAGATTTTCTCAGGGACGAGCAGTACTTC. Amino acids: CASSQDFLRDEQYF.

The chain combines TRBV29-1 with TRBJ1-1; the D is unclear. Germline CDR1 is SQVTM and CDR2 is ANQGSEA. Trimming left V 3 bases short and J 4 bases short, with 6 bases between. The CDR3 sequence is 11 residues long. Here the CDR3 reads CSVDRFTEAFF. The CDR3 DNA reads TGCAGCGTTGACAGGTTCACTGAAGCTTTCTTT.

The rearrangement uses TRBV6-1 and TRBJ1-2; 8 nucleotides line up with TRBD1. The CDR3 loop spans 12 amino acids. Looked up from germline, CDR1 is MNHNS and CDR2 is SASEGT. V shed 11 bases and J 4 bases; nucleotides not matched to a gene: 6. CDR3 bases: TGTGCCGGGGGACAGGCCTCCTATGGCTACACCTTC. This gives the protein CAGGQASYGYTF.

This clonotype was recorded many times. The V and J genes are TRBV29-1 and TRBJ2-7, with D uncertain. Trimming shortened V by 4 bases and J by 0 bases, and 4 bases separated the two germline ends. CDR1 is SQVTM, CDR2 ANQGSEA, per germline. This CDR3 has 11 amino acids. CDR3 sequence: CSVASSYEQYF. The CDR3 bases are TGCAGCGTTGCCAGCTCCTACGAGCAGTACTTC.

The rearrangement links TRBV4-1 to TRBJ2-1; D might be TRBD2 (6 bases). This CDR3 region has 15 residues. The germline CDR1 and CDR2 sequences are MGHRA and YSYEKL. V lost 4 bases to trimming and J lost 7 bases, with 17 bases between them. CDR3 in amino acids: CASSPSRDSSNEQFF. The CDR3 DNA is TGCGCCAGCAGCCCTTCTCGGGACTCCAGTAATGAGCAGTTCTTC.

This clonotype appeared a few times. The CDR3 is CATSDFTAQYF. The CDR3 DNA follows: TGTGCCACCAGTGATTTTACAGCGCAGTACTTC. The gene calls are TRBV24-1 and TRBJ2-7; no firm D call. The CDR3 runs 11 residues. Trimming removed 1 base from V and 9 bases from J, with 6 bases in between. Germline V gene lookup returns CDR1 KGHDR and CDR2 SFDVKD.

With respect to this clonotype: At one end, the junction sequence differs from germline, possibly due to a read error. This rearrangement joins TRBV2 to TRBJ2-6; 8 bases are shared with TRBD1. The CDR3 is 15 residues long. Germline-derived CDR1 and CDR2 are SNHLY and FYNNEI. The CDR3 reads CATARTGSGASVLTF. As DNA, the CDR3 is TGTGCCACCGCTAGGACAGGGTCTGGGGCCAGCGTCCTGACTTTC.

V gene TRBV28 combines with J gene TRBJ1-5, with D possibly matching TRBD1 (5 bases). CDR3 length equals 14 residues. The V and J ends lost 4 bases and 2 bases respectively, with 9 bases between them. Looked up from germline, CDR1 is MDHEN and CDR2 is SYDVKM. The CDR3 DNA reads TGTGCCAGCAGTTGGGACGTAGGCAATCAGCCCCAGCATTTT. Translating gives CASSWDVGNQPQHF. Filled out from reference TRBV28 and TRBJ1-5, the complete variable domain reads DVKVTQSSRYLVKRTGEKVFLECVQDMDHENMFWYRQDPGLGLRLIYFSYDVKMKEKGDIPEGYSVSREKKERFSLILESASTNQTSMYLCASSWDVGNQPQHFGDGTRLSIL.

The chain has TRBV10-3 and TRBJ1-4; D call uncertain. Trimming pared 0 bases from V and 0 bases from J, leaving 11 bases between. CDR1 ENHRY and CDR2 SYGVKD come from the germline V gene. This CDR3 spans 17 amino acids. CDR3 protein: CAISESGLTATNEKLFF. CDR3 in DNA: TGTGCCATCAGTGAGTCGGGGTTAACGGCAACTAATGAAAAACTGTTTTTT.

This clonotype came up many times. The genes are TRBV5-1 and TRBJ1-2; D is ambiguous. Germline V lookup: CDR1 SGHRS, CDR2 YFSETQ. The length of the CDR3 is 13 residues. V lost 9 bases, J lost 5 bases, and 17 bases lay in between. In DNA form, the CDR3 reads TGCGCCACGAGAGGAACTTTATGGTATGGCTACACCTTC. This gives the protein CATRGTLWYGYTF.